The sequence of this T cell receptor (beta chain) was determined in a study of blood T cell repertoires in COVID-19. As processed by the authors: Estimated nucleated cell counts came from reference gene primer amplification. Assay used: immunoSEQ multiplex PCR; TCRdb lists only in-frame clones, some missing. The V and J calls and the clone size are those of that table, but D and trimming were determined from the DNA. The table lists about 240,000 clones, almost 85% of them singletons, with under 4.5% in the top ten. Germline CDR1 SGHNT, CDR2 YENEEA. The junction had 12 bases not matched to a gene; V was cut back by 5 bases and J by 1 base. The CDR3 consists of 18 residues.

The gene calls are TRBV11-3 and TRBJ1-4, with 8 bases aligning to TRBD1. The TCR sequence derives from a man between 50 and 59 years old with acute or convalescent COVID-19. The sequenced sample consisted of peripheral blood. CDR3 bases: TGTGCCAGCAGCGCCGGACAGGGACGGGGGAGAACTAATGAAAAACTGTTTTTT. Translating it yields CASSAGQGRGRTNEKLFF.